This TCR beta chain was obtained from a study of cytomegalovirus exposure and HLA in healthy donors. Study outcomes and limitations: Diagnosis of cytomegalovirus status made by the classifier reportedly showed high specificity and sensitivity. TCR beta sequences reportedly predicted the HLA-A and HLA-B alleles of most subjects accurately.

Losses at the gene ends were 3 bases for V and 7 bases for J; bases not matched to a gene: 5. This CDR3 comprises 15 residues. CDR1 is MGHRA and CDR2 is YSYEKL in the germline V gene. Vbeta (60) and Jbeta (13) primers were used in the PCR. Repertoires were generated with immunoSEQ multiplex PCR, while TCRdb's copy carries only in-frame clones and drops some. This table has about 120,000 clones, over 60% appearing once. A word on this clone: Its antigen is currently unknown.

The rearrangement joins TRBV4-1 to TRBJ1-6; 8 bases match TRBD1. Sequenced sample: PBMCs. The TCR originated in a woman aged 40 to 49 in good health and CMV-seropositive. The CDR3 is CASSQDRVMNSPLHF. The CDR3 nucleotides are TGCGCCAGCAGCCAGGACAGGGTTATGAATTCACCCCTCCACTTT.